The clone carrying this TCR beta chain was recorded only once. Regarding treatment: preoperative locoregional IRX-2 cytokine immunotherapy. Here immunoSEQ multiplex PCR was the method, and the copy in TCRdb shows in-frame clones only, minus some. The table includes 40,000 to 50,000 clones, 60% to 80% detected once. The germline V gene has CDR1 LNHDA and CDR2 SQIVND (reference sequence). The CDR3 consists of 16 residues. Trimming took 6 bases from V and 7 from J; bases not matched to a gene: 10. The source of the sample is a study of preoperative IRX-2 immunotherapy in early breast cancer. The TCR originated in a human donor with breast cancer. The source material was tumor tissue, sampled after IRX-2 immunotherapy. V is TRBV19 and J is TRBJ2-2, with 11 positions matching TRBD2. The CDR3 protein is CASRRTSGSGNGELFF. CDR3 nucleotide sequence: TGTGCCAGTAGACGAACTAGCGGGAGTGGGAACGGGGAGCTGTTTTTT.